The rows below give T cell receptor beta chains drawn from one sample of a study of patients and donors after allogeneic stem cell transplantation. Each CDR3 protein gets one entry after TCRdb re-called the RT-PCR reads with MiXCR. The data hold roughly 940,000 distinct CDR3 sequences, with around 17% observed a single time. The sequencing input was blood, either unsorted or a sorted T cell fraction (not recorded which). The receptors here all came from a human donor who was either an allogeneic HSCT recipient or a stem cell or donor lymphocyte infusion donor (not recorded which). It is not recorded whose cells these are; they may come from a transplant donor. Each CDR3 is given with its conserved first and last residue. Fields, in order: CDR3 protein, CDR3 DNA, clone size, J gene, V gene, D gene. D genes are given only for firm matches. Some rows have no size entry. The others give once, few or many, or a class for an expanded clone.

CSARGQGGREQYF TGCAGTGCTAGAGGACAGGGGGGCAGAGAGCAGTACTTC few TRBJ2-7 TRBV20-1 TRBD1
CASSVVGQEYNEQFF TGCGCCAGCAGCGTGGTGGGACAGGAATACAATGAGCAGTTCTTC few TRBJ2-1 TRBV5-1 TRBD1
CATSRAGALGQPQHF TGTGCCACCAGCAGAGCGGGGGCTTTGGGCCAGCCCCAGCATTTT NA TRBJ1-5 TRBV15 NA
CASSKTLADTYNEQFF TGTGCCAGCAGTAAGACACTAGCGGACACCTACAATGAGCAGTTCTTC NA TRBJ2-1 TRBV6-1 TRBD2
CASSSGLAGVPYEQYF TGTGCCAGCAGTTCCGGGCTAGCGGGAGTTCCCTACGAGCAGTACTTC few TRBJ2-7 TRBV27 TRBD2
CASSARTGGSGANVLTF TGTGCCAGCAGCGCCCGGACAGGGGGTTCTGGGGCCAACGTCCTGACCTTC NA TRBJ2-6 TRBV9 TRBD1
CASTHSDRQETQYF TGTGCCAGCACCCATTCGGACCGGCAAGAGACCCAGTACTTC many TRBJ2-5 TRBV12-3/TRBV12-4 NA
CASSLGWRVNGYTF TGTGCCAGCAGCTTAGGGTGGAGGGTCAATGGCTACACCTTC NA TRBJ1-2 TRBV11-2 NA
CASSEGTGSGGYTF TGTGCCAGCAGTGAGGGGACAGGGAGCGGTGGCTACACCTTC NA TRBJ1-2 TRBV6-1 TRBD1
CASSPDSVSYNEQFF TGTGCCAGCAGCCCCGACAGTGTTTCCTACAATGAGCAGTTCTTC NA TRBJ2-1 TRBV7-3 NA
CASSLRLWDTEAFF TGTGCCAGCAGCTTAAGACTGTGGGACACTGAAGCTTTCTTT once TRBJ1-1 TRBV7-3 NA
CASSLEPYNEQFF TGTGCCAGCAGCTTAGAGCCGTACAATGAGCAGTTCTTC NA TRBJ2-1 TRBV7-7 NA
CASSWGLTQETQYF TGCGCCAGCAGCTGGGGACTTACCCAAGAGACCCAGTACTTC NA TRBJ2-5 TRBV5-1 NA
CASSLALRENTGELFF TGTGCCAGCAGCTTAGCGCTGAGGGAGAACACCGGGGAGCTGTTTTTT NA TRBJ2-2 TRBV7-2 NA
CASSFIGGGKNTEAFF TGTGCCAGCAGTTTTATCGGCGGGGGCAAGAACACTGAAGCTTTCTTT NA TRBJ1-1 TRBV27 NA
CASSQLTHTEAFF TGCGCCAGCAGCCAACTGACACACACTGAAGCTTTCTTT once TRBJ1-1 TRBV4-3 NA
CASSLTSGGFGETQYF TGTGCCAGCAGCTTAACTAGCGGGGGGTTCGGGGAGACCCAGTACTTC NA TRBJ2-5 TRBV7-6 TRBD2
CSARGRDRGPLNNSPLHF TGCAGTGCTAGAGGCCGGGACAGGGGGCCACTCAATAATTCACCCCTCCACTTT few TRBJ1-6 TRBV20-1 TRBD1